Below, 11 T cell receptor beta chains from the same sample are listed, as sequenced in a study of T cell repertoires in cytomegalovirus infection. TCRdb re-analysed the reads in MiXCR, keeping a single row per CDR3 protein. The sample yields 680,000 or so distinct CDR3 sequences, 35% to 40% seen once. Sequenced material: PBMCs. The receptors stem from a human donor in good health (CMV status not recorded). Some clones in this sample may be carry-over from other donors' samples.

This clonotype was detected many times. The CDR3 DNA reads as TGTGCCAGCAGTTACTCCCCGGGTACTAGCGGGGGCCATGAGCAGTTCTTC. This gives the protein CASSYSPGTSGGHEQFF. The chain links TRBV6-5 to TRBJ2-1, with 11 bases fitting TRBD2. Germline V gene lookup returns CDR1 MNHEY and CDR2 SVGAGI. Trimming at V came to 0 bases and at J to 8 bases, leaving 9 bases not matched to a gene. The CDR3 runs to 17 residues.

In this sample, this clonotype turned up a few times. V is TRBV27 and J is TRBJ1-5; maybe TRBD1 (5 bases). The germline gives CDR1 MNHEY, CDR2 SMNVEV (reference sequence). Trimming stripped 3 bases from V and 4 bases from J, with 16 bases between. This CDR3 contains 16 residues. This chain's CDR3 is CASSFSRQGSNQPQHF. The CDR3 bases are TGTGCCAGCAGTTTTAGTAGGCAGGGCTCTAATCAGCCCCAGCATTTT.

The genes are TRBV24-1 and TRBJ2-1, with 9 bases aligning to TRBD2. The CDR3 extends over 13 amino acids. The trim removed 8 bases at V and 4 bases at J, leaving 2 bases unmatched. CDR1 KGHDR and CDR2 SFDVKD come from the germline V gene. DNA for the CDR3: TGTGCCACCACTAGCGGGGAATACAATGAGCAGTTCTTC. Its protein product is CATTSGEYNEQFF.

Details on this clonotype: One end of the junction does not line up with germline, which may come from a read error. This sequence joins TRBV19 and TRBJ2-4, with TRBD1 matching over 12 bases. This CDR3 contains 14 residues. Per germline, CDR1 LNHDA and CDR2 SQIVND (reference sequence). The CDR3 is CDSSMGQGADIQYF. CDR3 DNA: TGTGACAGTAGTATGGGACAGGGGGCTGACATTCAGTACTTC.

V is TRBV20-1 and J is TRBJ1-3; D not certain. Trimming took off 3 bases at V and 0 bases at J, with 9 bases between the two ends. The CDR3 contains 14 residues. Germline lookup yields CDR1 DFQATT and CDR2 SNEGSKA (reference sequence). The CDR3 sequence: CSARVETSGNTIYF. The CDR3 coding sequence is TGCAGTGCTAGGGTGGAGACCTCTGGAAACACCATATATTTT.

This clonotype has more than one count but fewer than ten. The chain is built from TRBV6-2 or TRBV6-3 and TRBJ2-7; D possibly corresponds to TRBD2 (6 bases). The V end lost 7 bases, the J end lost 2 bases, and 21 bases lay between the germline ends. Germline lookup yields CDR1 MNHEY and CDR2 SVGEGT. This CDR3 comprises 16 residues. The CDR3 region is CASIRYTGTATYEQYF. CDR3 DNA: TGTGCCAGCATACGATATACCGGGACTGCTACCTACGAGCAGTACTTC.

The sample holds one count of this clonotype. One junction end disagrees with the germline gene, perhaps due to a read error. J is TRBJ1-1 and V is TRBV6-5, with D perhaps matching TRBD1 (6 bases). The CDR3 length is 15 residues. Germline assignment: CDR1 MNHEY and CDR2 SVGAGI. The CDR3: CASSYTYRDATEAFF. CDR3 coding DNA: TGTGCCAGTAGTTACACCTACAGGGATGCCACTGAAGCTTTCTTT.

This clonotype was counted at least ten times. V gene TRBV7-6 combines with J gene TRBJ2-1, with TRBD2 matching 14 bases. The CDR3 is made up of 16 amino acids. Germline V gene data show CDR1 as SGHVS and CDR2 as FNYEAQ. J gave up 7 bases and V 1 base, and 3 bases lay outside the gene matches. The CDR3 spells CASSLVGTSGSNEQFF. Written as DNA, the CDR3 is TGTGCCAGCAGCTTAGTCGGGACTAGCGGGAGTAATGAGCAGTTCTTC.

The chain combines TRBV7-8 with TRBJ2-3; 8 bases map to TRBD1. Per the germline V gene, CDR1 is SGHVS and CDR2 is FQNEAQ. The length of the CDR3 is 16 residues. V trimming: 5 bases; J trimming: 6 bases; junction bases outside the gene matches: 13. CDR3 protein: CASSIRDRPRGDTQYF. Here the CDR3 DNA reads TGTGCCAGCAGCATTAGGGACAGGCCAAGAGGGGATACGCAGTATTTT.

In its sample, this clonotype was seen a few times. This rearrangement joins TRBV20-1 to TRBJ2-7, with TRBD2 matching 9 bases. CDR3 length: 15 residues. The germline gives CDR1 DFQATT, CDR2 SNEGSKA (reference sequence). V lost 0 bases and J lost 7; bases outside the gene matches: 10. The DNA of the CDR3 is TGCAGTGCTAGAGATAGGCGGGGGGGCATGGGGGAGCAGTACTTC. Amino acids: CSARDRRGGMGEQYF.

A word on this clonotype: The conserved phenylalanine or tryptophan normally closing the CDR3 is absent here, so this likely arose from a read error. CDR3 sequence (DNA): TGTGCCAGCAGTATACAGGGAAACTATGGCTACACCTTA. Translated: CASSIQGNYGYTL. The chain has TRBV28 and TRBJ1-2, with a weak D call TRBD1 (6 bases). V dropped 5 bases and J dropped 2 bases, with 9 bases sitting between them. The CDR3 has 13 amino acids. CDR1 is MDHEN, CDR2 SYDVKM, per germline.